Detailed here is one TCR beta chain. The antigen remains unidentified. With 0 bases clipped from V and 6 bases from J, the junction kept 9 bases outside the gene matches. Germline-derived CDR1 and CDR2 are SGHNT and YYREEE (reference sequence). This CDR3 contains 16 residues. Profiled with immunoSEQ multiplex PCR; TCRdb holds only in-frame clones, not every one. The data contain around 90,000 clones, more than 70% of them seen just once; the ten biggest clones take up 3% to 4%. The data are from a study of identifying expanded T cells in peripheral blood. Study findings and constraints: Over approximately two and four weeks, about 15 and 19 clones changed, versus around 1.1 between replicates. Variance in clone template counts between roughly two-week samples significantly increased with total template count across all healthy donors.

Healthy donors had no documented immune events, such as infections, while sampled. The chain couples TRBV5-4 to TRBJ2-4; 7 nucleotides agree with TRBD2. This sequence was found in a person aged 18-70 years in good health. Sequenced material: blood. CDR3 sequence (DNA): TGTGCCAGCAGCTTGGGGGGGGAGTTAGCGGGAAACATTCAGTACTTC. This encodes CASSLGGELAGNIQYF.